Presented here are 3 T cell receptor beta chains from one specimen sequenced in a study of blood T cell repertoires in COVID-19. Profiling relied on immunoSEQ multiplex PCR, and the TCRdb table lists in-frame clones only, not all of them. The sample lists around 100,000 clones, 70% to 80% occurring once. The specimen sequenced was peripheral blood. Source of these receptors: a man between 65 and 79 years old with active or convalescent COVID-19.

This rearrangement joins TRBV6-5 to TRBJ2-7; TRBD2 matches 9 bases. The CDR3 spans 15 residues. In germline, CDR1 is MNHEY, CDR2 SVGAGI. Trimming at V came to 2 bases and at J to 3 bases, leaving 5 bases not matched to a gene. The CDR3 DNA reads as TGTGCCAGCAGTTACGGGGCGGGAGGGTACTACGAGCAGTACTTC. It yields the protein CASSYGAGGYYEQYF.

The rearrangement uses TRBV5-1 and TRBJ2-6; D unclear. Trimming pared 3 bases from V and 0 bases from J, leaving 7 bases between. This CDR3 spans 15 amino acids. Germline lookup yields CDR1 SGHRS and CDR2 YFSETQ. CDR3 protein: CASSSVLSGANVLTF. For the CDR3, the DNA is TGCGCCAGCAGCTCGGTCCTCTCTGGGGCCAACGTCCTGACTTTC. Full variable domain (missing parts from reference TRBV5-1 and TRBJ2-6): KAGVTQTPRYLIKTRGQQVTLSCSPISGHRSVSWYQQTPGQGLQFLFEYFSETQRNKGNFPGRFSGRQFSNSRSEMNVSTLELGDSALYLCASSSVLSGANVLTFGAGSRLTVL.

The V and J genes are TRBV19 and TRBJ2-7; perhaps TRBD2 as D (6 bases). CDR3 length equals 14 residues. Trimming removed 1 base from V and 3 bases from J, with 10 bases in between. CDR1 LNHDA and CDR2 SQIVND come from the germline V gene (reference sequence). Here the CDR3 DNA reads TGTGCCAGTAGTATAGGCGGGAACGTCTACGAGCAGTACTTC. Amino acids: CASSIGGNVYEQYF.